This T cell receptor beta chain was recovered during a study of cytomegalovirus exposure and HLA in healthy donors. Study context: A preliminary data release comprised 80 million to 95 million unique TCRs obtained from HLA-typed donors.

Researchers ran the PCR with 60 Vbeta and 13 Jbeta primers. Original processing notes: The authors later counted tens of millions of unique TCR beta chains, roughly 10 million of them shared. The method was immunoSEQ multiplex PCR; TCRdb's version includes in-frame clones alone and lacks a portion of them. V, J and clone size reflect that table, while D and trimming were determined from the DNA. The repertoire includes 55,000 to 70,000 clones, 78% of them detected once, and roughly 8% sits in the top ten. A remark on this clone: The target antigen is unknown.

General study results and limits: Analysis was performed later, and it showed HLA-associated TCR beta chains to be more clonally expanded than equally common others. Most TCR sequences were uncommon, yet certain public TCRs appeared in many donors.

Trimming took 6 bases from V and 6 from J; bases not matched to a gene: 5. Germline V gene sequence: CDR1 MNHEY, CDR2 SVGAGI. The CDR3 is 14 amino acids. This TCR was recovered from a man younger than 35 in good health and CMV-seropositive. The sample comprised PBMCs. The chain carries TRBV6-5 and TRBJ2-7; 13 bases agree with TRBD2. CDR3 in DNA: TGTGCCAGCAGGGGACTAGCGGGAACACGCGAGCAGTACTTC. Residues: CASRGLAGTREQYF.